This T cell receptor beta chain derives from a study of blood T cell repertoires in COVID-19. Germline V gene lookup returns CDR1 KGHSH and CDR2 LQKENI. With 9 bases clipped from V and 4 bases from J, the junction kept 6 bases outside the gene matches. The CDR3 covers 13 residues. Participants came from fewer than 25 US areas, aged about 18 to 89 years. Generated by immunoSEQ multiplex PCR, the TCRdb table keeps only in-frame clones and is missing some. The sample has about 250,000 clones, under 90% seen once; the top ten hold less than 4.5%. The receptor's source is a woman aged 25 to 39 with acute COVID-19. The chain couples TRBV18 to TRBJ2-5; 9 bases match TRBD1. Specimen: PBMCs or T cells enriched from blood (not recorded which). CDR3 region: CASTGGKGETQYF. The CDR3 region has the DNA TGTGCCAGTACAGGGGGCAAGGGAGAGACCCAGTACTTC.